Below, 26 T cell receptor beta chains from the same sample are listed, as sequenced in a study of blood T cell repertoires in COVID-19. Repertoires were generated with immunoSEQ multiplex PCR, while TCRdb's copy carries only in-frame clones and drops some. This table has around 430,000 clones, 88% appearing once. Sequences were obtained from peripheral blood. These receptors all stem from a woman aged 45-59 years with COVID-19, enrolled during active disease.

The chain uses TRBV28 and TRBJ2-4; TRBD1 agrees at 8 bases. Germline CDR1 is MDHEN and CDR2 is SYDVKM. J was trimmed by 6 bases and V by 6 bases; bases with no gene match: 13. The CDR3 has 16 residues. The CDR3 loop is CASRRANRGKSNIQYF. Here the CDR3 DNA reads TGTGCCAGCAGGCGGGCTAACAGGGGGAAATCAAACATTCAGTACTTC. Supplemented by reference TRBV28 and TRBJ2-4, the full variable domain reads DVKVTQSSRYLVKRTGEKVFLECVQDMDHENMFWYRQDPGLGLRLIYFSYDVKMKEKGDIPEGYSVSREKKERFSLILESASTNQTSMYLCASRRANRGKSNIQYFGAGTRLSVL.

The chain recombines TRBV2 with TRBJ1-4, with a tentative D call TRBD1 (5 bases). There are 15 residues in the CDR3. Germline V gene lookup returns CDR1 SNHLY and CDR2 FYNNEI. Trimming left V 4 bases short and J 14 bases short, with 23 bases between. CDR3 amino acids: CASSGGGHPTGVLFF. The CDR3 DNA reads as TGTGCCAGCAGTGGTGGGGGTCATCCTACGGGGGTTCTGTTTTTT.

This clone came up once. CDR3 region: CASSVALLAGGPDTQYF. The CDR3 DNA follows: TGTGCCAGCAGCGTAGCTCTCCTAGCGGGGGGGCCAGATACGCAGTATTTT. The genes are TRBV9 and TRBJ2-3, with 12 bases matching TRBD2. CDR3 length: 17 residues. Germline values: CDR1 SGDLS, CDR2 YYNGEE. V shed 0 bases and J 4 bases; nucleotides not matched to a gene: 6.

The genes are TRBV5-1 and TRBJ1-5, with D tentatively TRBD1 (6 bases). The germline gives CDR1 SGHRS, CDR2 YFSETQ. The V and J ends lost 2 bases and 3 bases respectively, with 12 bases between them. The length of the CDR3 is 15 residues. CDR3 nucleotides: TGCGCCAGCAGCTTCGCAGGGGCCCCCAATCAGCCCCAGCATTTT. It translates to CASSFAGAPNQPQHF.

CDR3 sequence (DNA): TGTGCCAGCGCCGGGAGATCTGGAAACACCATATATTTT. Residues: CASAGRSGNTIYF. The chain links TRBV27 to TRBJ1-3; unclear D gene. The CDR3 loop spans 13 amino acids. V was cut by 8 bases and J by 1 base, with 9 bases left in between. Germline CDR1 reads MNHEY; CDR2 reads SMNVEV (reference sequence).

The genes are TRBV11-2 and TRBJ2-1; 13 bases are shared with TRBD2. The CDR3 sequence is 16 residues long. The ends lost 5 bases at V and 8 bases at J; junction bases unmatched: 9. CDR1 and CDR2 (germline): SGHAT, FQNNGV. The CDR3 is CASSHTLAGGPYEQFF. In nucleotides, the CDR3 is TGTGCCAGCAGCCATACACTAGCGGGGGGGCCCTATGAGCAGTTCTTC.

The rearrangement links TRBV5-1 to TRBJ2-7, with D tentatively TRBD1 (5 bases). Germline-derived CDR1 and CDR2 are SGHRS and YFSETQ. This CDR3 is 18 amino acids long. With 0 bases removed from V and 7 bases from J, the gap between germline ends came to 26 bases. CDR3 sequence reads: CASSLAAFVAGYSREQYF. The CDR3 DNA follows: TGCGCCAGCAGCTTGGCCGCCTTTGTGGCAGGGTATTCGCGGGAGCAGTACTTC.

This chain uses TRBV27 with TRBJ1-2; 8 nucleotides agree with TRBD1. Per germline, CDR1 MNHEY and CDR2 SMNVEV (reference sequence). The CDR3 loop spans 15 amino acids. V was clipped by 5 bases and J by 7 bases; unmatched bases: 12. CDR3 region: CASSPTTGGTSGYTF. CDR3 sequence (DNA): TGTGCCAGCAGTCCCACCACAGGGGGAACCTCTGGCTACACCTTC.

The J gene is TRBJ1-5, the V gene TRBV18; 7 nucleotides match TRBD1. This CDR3 has 14 residues. Per the germline V gene, CDR1 is KGHSH and CDR2 is LQKENI. J gave up 0 bases and V 4 bases, and 0 bases lay outside the gene matches. CDR3 loop: CASSRQGSNQPQHF. The CDR3 DNA reads as TGTGCCAGCTCACGACAGGGTAGCAATCAGCCCCAGCATTTT.

This sequence joins TRBV12-3 or TRBV12-4 and TRBJ2-1; D remains ambiguous. The CDR3 consists of 13 residues. Trimming removed 2 bases from V and 6 bases from J, with 8 bases in between. The CDR3 here is CASSLNRVNEQFF. CDR3 bases: TGTGCCAGCAGTTTAAACCGGGTCAATGAGCAGTTCTTC.

The DNA of the CDR3 is TGTGCCAGCCACTGGTCGGGTAACACTGAAGCTTTCTTT. This sequence encodes CASHWSGNTEAFF. The chain has TRBV12-3 or TRBV12-4 and TRBJ1-1; D not resolved. The V and J ends lost 8 bases and 2 bases respectively, with 12 bases between them. The CDR3 extends over 13 amino acids.

Written as DNA, the CDR3 is TGTGCCAGCAGTCCCCTAGCGGGGACCCAGTACTTC. Translation: CASSPLAGTQYF. The genes are TRBV6-5 and TRBJ2-5; 8 nucleotides line up with TRBD2. The CDR3 loop spans 12 amino acids. The germline V gene has CDR1 MNHEY and CDR2 SVGAGI. The V and J ends lost 5 bases and 7 bases, in that order; junction bases with no gene match: 3.

As for this clone: Other DNA variants within this sample encode the same CDR3. The chain has TRBV11-3 and TRBJ1-1; D is uncertain. The germline gives CDR1 SGHNT, CDR2 YENEEA. The V end lost 5 bases, the J end lost 3 bases, and 10 bases lay between the germline ends. CDR3 size: 13 residues. The CDR3 loop reads CASSLLADTEAFF. CDR3 in DNA: TGTGCCAGCAGCCTCTTGGCCGACACTGAAGCTTTCTTT.

This clone was seen once. V and J are TRBV7-9 and TRBJ1-1, with TRBD1 matching over 7 bases. The CDR3 is made up of 17 amino acids. The V and J ends lost 7 bases and 0 bases, in that order; junction bases with no gene match: 14. Germline-derived CDR1 and CDR2 are SEHNR and FQNEAQ (reference sequence). CDR3 coding DNA: TGTGCCAGCACGTTTATGAGACTGGACAGGCTGAACACTGAAGCTTTCTTT. Translating gives CASTFMRLDRLNTEAFF.

The gene calls are TRBV7-9 and TRBJ2-7; TRBD1 might be the D (6 bases). This CDR3 has 13 amino acids. The germline CDR1 and CDR2 sequences are SEHNR and FQNEAQ (reference sequence). Trimming removed 5 bases at V and 3 bases at J, with 11 bases between. CDR3: CASSPDSNYEQYF. The DNA of the CDR3 is TGTGCCAGCAGCCCGGACAGCAACTACGAGCAGTACTTC.

The CDR3 region has the DNA TGTGCCAGCAGCTTCGGGAGCTCTGGGGCCAACGTCCTGACTTTC. It specifies CASSFGSSGANVLTF. V usage is TRBV5-4 and J usage is TRBJ2-6; D may be TRBD2 (6 bases). This CDR3 is 15 amino acids long. The V and J ends lost 2 bases and 0 bases respectively, with 6 bases between them. Germline lookup yields CDR1 SGHNT and CDR2 YYREEE (reference sequence).

The chain uses TRBV28 and TRBJ1-1; no definite D call. Germline V gene sequence: CDR1 MDHEN, CDR2 SYDVKM. Trimming removed 7 bases at V and 1 base at J, with 13 bases between. The CDR3 loop spans 14 amino acids. The CDR3 region has the DNA TGTGCCAGCACTAAAAGACGGGAGAACACTGAAGCTTTCTTT. It yields the protein CASTKRRENTEAFF. Complete variable domain (other parts from reference TRBV28 and TRBJ1-1): DVKVTQSSRYLVKRTGEKVFLECVQDMDHENMFWYRQDPGLGLRLIYFSYDVKMKEKGDIPEGYSVSREKKERFSLILESASTNQTSMYLCASTKRRENTEAFFGQGTRLTVV.

The chain carries TRBV6-5 and TRBJ1-1; the D is unclear. Germline CDR1 is MNHEY and CDR2 is SVGAGI. This CDR3 is built from 12 residues. V lost 5 bases to trimming and J lost 2 bases, with 6 bases between them. DNA for the CDR3: TGTGCCAGCAGTCCTCTCAACACTGAAGCTTTCTTT. Translated, it gives CASSPLNTEAFF.

The genes are TRBV6-4 and TRBJ2-3; TRBD2 aligns across 9 bases. J was trimmed by 0 bases and V by 5 bases; bases with no gene match: 3. The CDR3 has 15 residues. Per germline, CDR1 MRHNA and CDR2 SNTAGT. This CDR3 is CASSSGGHSTDTQYF. The CDR3 DNA is TGTGCCAGCAGTAGCGGGGGGCATAGCACAGATACGCAGTATTTT.

The chain is built from TRBV30 and TRBJ1-6, with 10 positions matching TRBD1. V was pared by 1 base and J by 7 bases, with 4 bases of the junction left unmatched. The germline CDR1 and CDR2 sequences are GTSNPN and SVGIG (reference sequence). CDR3 length equals 15 residues. CDR3 residues: CAWSASGQGNSPLHF. DNA for the CDR3: TGTGCCTGGAGTGCATCGGGACAGGGGAATTCACCCCTCCACTTT.

The V call is TRBV19, the J call TRBJ2-7, with D possibly TRBD1 on 5 matching bases. CDR1 is LNHDA and CDR2 is SQIVND in the germline V gene (reference sequence). The CDR3 contains 15 residues. V lost 5 bases to trimming and J lost 0 bases, with 14 bases between them. The CDR3 DNA follows: TGTGCCAGTAGTCCTAGAATCGACAGCTCCTACGAGCAGTACTTC. Translation gives CASSPRIDSSYEQYF.

This clone was seen a few times. The chain is built from TRBV18 and TRBJ2-1; no reliable D call. V gave up 3 bases and J gave up 8 bases, with 8 bases separating them. There are 12 residues in the CDR3. Germline V gene sequence: CDR1 KGHSH, CDR2 LQKENI. As DNA, the CDR3 is TGTGCCAGCTCACCCTTGGGCCATGAGCAGTTCTTC. Amino acid sequence: CASSPLGHEQFF. Filled out from reference TRBV18 and TRBJ2-1, the complete variable domain reads NAGVMQNPRHLVRRRGQEARLRCSPMKGHSHVYWYRQLPEEGLKFMVYLQKENIIDESGMPKERFSAEFPKEGPSILRIQQVVRGDSAAYFCASSPLGHEQFFGPGTRLTVL.

This rearrangement joins TRBV7-9 to TRBJ2-5; D unresolved. This CDR3 is 14 amino acids long. The V gene lost 2 bases and the J gene lost 5 bases, with 12 bases spanning the gap. The germline CDR1 and CDR2 sequences are SEHNR and FQNEAQ (reference sequence). The CDR3 spells CASSLNRGPETQYF. In DNA, the CDR3 is TGTGCCAGCAGCTTAAATCGAGGTCCCGAGACCCAGTACTTC.

This clone turned up a few times. The rearrangement links TRBV2 to TRBJ2-1; 12 bases are shared with TRBD2. V dropped 6 bases and J dropped 13; count of bases not matched to a gene: 16. The CDR3 is 16 residues long. CDR1 and CDR2 (germline): SNHLY, FYNNEI. The CDR3 region has the DNA TGTGCCAGCAGACCTGAGCCCAATCTAGCGGGGGGGTCCCAGTTCTTC. Translated, it gives CASRPEPNLAGGSQFF.

This clone occurred once. The chain employs TRBV19 and TRBJ2-3; 8 bases align to TRBD2. Germline V gene data show CDR1 as LNHDA and CDR2 as SQIVND (reference sequence). Losses at the gene ends were 6 bases for V and 5 bases for J; bases not matched to a gene: 4. There are 13 residues in the CDR3. The CDR3 DNA follows: TGTGCCAGTAGCGGGGGGGCAGGAGATACGCAGTATTTT. Amino acids: CASSGGAGDTQYF.

This chain connects TRBV30 to TRBJ1-4; perhaps TRBD1 as D (6 bases). Germline-derived CDR1 and CDR2 are GTSNPN and SVGIG (reference sequence). The CDR3 has 13 residues. V lost 4 bases, J lost 3 bases, and 9 bases lay in between. As DNA, the CDR3 is TGTGCCTGGAACAGGGTGGCTAATGAAAAACTGTTTTTT. Amino acids: CAWNRVANEKLFF.